This passage covers 3 T cell receptor beta chains from one sample sequenced in a study of T cell repertoires in cytomegalovirus infection. These receptors have no identified antigens. In TCRdb, the reads were re-called with MiXCR into one record per CDR3 protein. The data contain around 900,000 distinct CDR3 sequences, around 30% of them singletons. This sample comprised cultured CD8+ T cells from PBMCs, obtained from culture after CMV antigen stimulation. Receptors were obtained from a human donor in good health (CMV status not recorded). Some clones in this sample may be carry-over from other donors' samples.

This clonotype was counted a few times. The chain employs TRBV7-6 and TRBJ2-3; 16 nucleotides agree with TRBD2. J lost 6 bases, V lost 6 bases, and 21 bases had no gene match. The CDR3 extends over 21 amino acids. Per the germline V gene, CDR1 is SGHVS and CDR2 is FNYEAQ. The CDR3 DNA is TGTGCCAGCAGGGCCGGGACTAGCGGGGGGGCAAGGATCAACAACGCCGATACGCAGTATTTT. As protein: CASRAGTSGGARINNADTQYF. The full variable domain, completed using reference TRBV7-6 and TRBJ2-3, is GAGVSQSPRYKVTKRGQDVALRCDPISGHVSLYWYRQALGQGPEFLTYFNYEAQQDKSGLPNDRFSAERPEGSISTLTIQRTEQRDSAMYRCASRAGTSGGARINNADTQYFGPGTRLTVL.

V usage is TRBV5-8 and J usage is TRBJ2-7, with 8 bases identical to TRBD1. Germline V gene data show CDR1 as SGHTS and CDR2 as YDEGEE. Trimming cost V 6 bases and J 2 bases; bases outside gene matches: 22. The CDR3 runs to 19 residues. The CDR3 DNA sequence: TGTGCCAGCACCATATTCCCCCCACCGGGACAGGAGAGCCCCTACGAGCAGTACGTC. The encoded protein is CASTIFPPPGQESPYEQYV.

This clonotype was picked up many times. V is TRBV11-2 and J is TRBJ1-6, with D tentatively TRBD1 (5 bases). There are 16 residues in the CDR3. V was pared by 0 bases and J by 8 bases, with 14 bases between. From germline, CDR1 is SGHAT and CDR2 FQNNGV. CDR3 DNA sequence: TGTGCCAGCAGCTTAGATCGGCAGGGATGGGATTCACCCCTCCACTTT. It translates to CASSLDRQGWDSPLHF. Full variable domain (missing parts from reference TRBV11-2 and TRBJ1-6): EAGVAQSPRYKIIEKRQSVAFWCNPISGHATLYWYQQILGQGPKLLIQFQNNGVVDDSQLPKDRFSAERLKGVDSTLKIQPAKLEDSAVYLCASSLDRQGWDSPLHFGNGTRLTVT.